The subject of this entry is one TCR beta chain. The antigen is undetermined. The CDR3 sequence is 17 residues long. Trimming removed 0 bases from V and 1 base from J, with 10 bases in between. Germline CDR1 reads MGHRA; CDR2 reads YSYEKL. Together with a sample-barcoded 5' primer, a J-beta primer mix was included in a second PCR lasting roughly 6 to 12 cycles. One entry per CDR3 protein, called by TCRdb with MiXCR from the 5' RACE reads. The table has 850,000 to 950,000 distinct CDR3 sequences, 25% to 30% seen once. The data derive from a study of blood T cells in healthy people across ages. Study findings and constraints: Among long-lived donors, naive CD4+ cells were more numerous and diversity higher than in aged donors.

Sequenced: blood. The TCR sequence derives from an elderly woman in good health. The V gene is TRBV4-1, the J gene TRBJ1-6, with a possible D match to TRBD1 (6 bases). CDR3: CASSQDRGGSYNSPLHF. CDR3 in DNA: TGCGCCAGCAGCCAAGACAGAGGGGGTTCCTATAATTCACCCCTCCACTTT.